This T cell receptor beta chain was sequenced during a study of blood T cell repertoires in COVID-19 (TCRdb year 2020). Regarding the complete study: Samples covering the acute and convalescent phases of COVID-19 were provided by collaborators in the United States, Italy and Spain. The prospective study material was composed of cDNA or gDNA derived from T cells, B-cell-depleted T cells, or PBMCs. Deeply sampled blood TCRbeta repertoires from subjects exposed to, actively infected with, or recovered from COVID-19 were included in the dataset. The repertoires were released in a freely available public database intended as a resource for research on the immune response to SARS-CoV-2. The samples were drawn from the first 160 participants of the ongoing ImmuneRACE study and from over 950 subjects provided by 6 global collaborators. The sample metadata nearly always contained a de-identified subject ID, COVID-19 status, age in years and sex. Where available, HLA class I and class II types were obtained from metadata supplied by the sample provider rather than from assay-based typing. The paper as a whole reports these results and caveats: The amount of clinical and demographic metadata varied by source and participant and was provided uncurated.

The immunoSEQ Assay, a bias-controlled multiplex PCR, was used to amplify TCRbeta CDR3 regions from genomic DNA. The paper's processing steps were these. Nucleated cell counts per sample were estimated from amplification of reference gene primers within the assay. To quantify the absolute abundance of each unique TCRbeta CDR3 rearrangement, sequence reads were collapsed and filtered. For each sample, productive Simpson clonality was calculated by taking the square root of Simpson's diversity index across productive rearrangements. TCRdb's version of the immuneACCESS table is confined to in-frame rearrangements and falls short of the full clone set. An unresolved V gene accounts for under half of the shortfall where checked; the remainder is of unknown origin. V, J and clone size were drawn from that table, and D and trimming were deduced from the DNA. Within this sample are roughly 250,000 clones, with roughly 88% of them counted one time only. Of the sample, 0.87% is held by the ten largest clones.

In Seattle, one collaborating source enrolled patients while the infection was active and tracked those patients longitudinally over the course of disease. Each collaborating institution followed its own protocols to collect whole blood in K2EDTA tubes. Collaborator samples were shipped for TCRbeta analysis as frozen whole blood, isolated PBMCs, or DNA extracted from either sample type. About this clone: What antigen it recognizes has not been identified. No per-base quality is available; no much larger clone lies one base away.

At the junction V is shortened by 5 bases and J by 2 bases, with 2 bases in between. CDR1 and CDR2 (KGHDR, SFDVKD) derive from the germline V gene. The cysteine opens and the phenylalanine closes a CDR3 of 11 amino acids. The retained sequence is limited to the CDR3, 33 bases, with the frame set at the first base. Recombination connected TRBV24-1 to TRBJ2-5, with the D gene not clear enough to name. The receptor comes from a human donor with COVID-19, enrolled during active disease. The donor label of this sample is uncertain. Sequenced sample: peripheral blood. The CDR3 amino acid sequence is: CATSAQETQYF. The DNA is as follows: TGTGCCACCAGTGCTCAAGAGACCCAGTACTTC.